The T cell receptor (beta chain) under discussion was sequenced for a study of control samples from healthy donors and cancer patients. The assay was immunoSEQ multiplex PCR, and TCRdb's table has in-frame clones only and misses some. The table records roughly 50,000 clones, roughly 96% of them present only once. Germline CDR1 SEHNR, CDR2 FQNEAQ (reference sequence). V lost 5 bases and J lost 5; bases outside the gene matches: 11. The CDR3 has 16 amino acids. The material sequenced was blood. This chain links TRBV7-9 with TRBJ2-1; 8 nucleotides align to TRBD2. The TCR sequence derives from a young woman in good health. CDR3 DNA sequence: TGTGCCAGCAGCGCCTCCTCGAGCGGGAGCCACAATGAGCAGTTCTTC. It is translated as CASSASSSGSHNEQFF.